The 32 T cell receptor beta chains below come from one sample, sequenced in a study of blood T cells in healthy people across ages. A J-beta primer mix and a sample-barcoded 5' primer were used in a second PCR of about 7 to 11 cycles. TCRdb recomputed calls from the 5' RACE reads with MiXCR, one row per CDR3 protein. The sample carries more than 800,000 distinct CDR3 sequences, 25% to 35% recorded once. Sequencing was performed on blood. The receptor source for this set is a woman older than 75 in good health.

This clonotype was seen repeatedly, ten times or more. The chain recombines TRBV27 with TRBJ2-6; D possibly corresponds to TRBD1 (6 bases). Germline CDR1 reads MNHEY; CDR2 reads SMNVEV (reference sequence). Between the trimmed V and J ends, which lost 5 bases and 1 base, there was a span of 12 bases. CDR3 length equals 16 residues. The CDR3, as DNA: TGTGCCAGCAGTCCGGGGACATTATCTGGGGCCAACGTCCTGACTTTC. Translated, it gives CASSPGTLSGANVLTF.

The genes are TRBV5-1 and TRBJ1-2; 9 bases are shared with TRBD1. V lost 4 bases to trimming and J lost 5 bases; unmatched junction nucleotides: 6. The length of the CDR3 is 14 residues. Germline V gene lookup returns CDR1 SGHRS and CDR2 YFSETQ. In DNA, the CDR3 is TGCGCCAGCAGCGATAAAGGACAGGGGTATGGCTACACCTTC. As protein: CASSDKGQGYGYTF.

This clonotype was observed many times. The J gene is TRBJ1-2, the V gene TRBV12-3 or TRBV12-4, with 9 positions matching TRBD1. The CDR3 has 16 residues. J lost 6 bases, V lost 3 bases, and 11 bases had no gene match. In DNA form, the CDR3 reads TGTGCCAGCAGTTTGCGGCCCGACAGGGGGAGAGATGGCTACACCTTC. This sequence encodes CASSLRPDRGRDGYTF.

This clonotype showed up many times. V and J are TRBV20-1 and TRBJ2-1; either TRBD1 or TRBD2 may fit D (5 bases each). This CDR3 spans 14 amino acids. Germline V CDR1 and CDR2: DFQATT, SNEGSKA (reference sequence). V lost 3 bases to trimming and J lost 10 bases, with 19 bases between them. CDR3: CSASRDRSVHEQFF. CDR3 nucleotide sequence: TGCAGTGCTAGTCGGGACCGTTCGGTCCACGAGCAGTTCTTC.

Ten or more counts support this clonotype. The chain joins TRBV6-2 or TRBV6-3 to TRBJ2-2; 10 positions match TRBD2. CDR3 size: 16 residues. With V trimmed by 6 bases and J by 1 base, 5 bases remained unmatched. Germline assignment: CDR1 MNHEY and CDR2 SVGEGT. CDR3 amino acids: CASRPSGGQNTGELFF. CDR3 DNA: TGTGCCAGCAGACCTAGCGGGGGACAGAACACCGGGGAGCTGTTTTTT.

In this sample, this clonotype turned up many times. V usage is TRBV7-9 and J usage is TRBJ1-4; weak D call: TRBD1 (6 bases). The CDR3 has 12 amino acids. CDR1 is SEHNR and CDR2 is FQNEAQ in the germline V gene (reference sequence). V was cut by 5 bases and J by 16 bases, with 17 bases left in between. The CDR3 region is CASSQGQSFKFF. The CDR3 bases are TGTGCCAGCAGCCAAGGACAGAGTTTCAAGTTTTTT.

This clonotype appeared a few times. The chain is built from TRBV2 and TRBJ2-5, with D perhaps matching TRBD2 (7 bases). This CDR3 has 15 residues. Germline CDR1 reads SNHLY; CDR2 reads FYNNEI. V was pared by 4 bases and J by 2 bases, with 14 bases between. The DNA of the CDR3 is TGTGCCAGCAGTGCTTACGGGGGGCTACAAGAGACCCAGTACTTC. This sequence encodes CASSAYGGLQETQYF.

This CDR3 is CASSQIQGTEAFF. In DNA form, the CDR3 reads TGCGCCAGCAGCCAAATACAGGGTACTGAAGCTTTCTTT. The chain couples TRBV4-3 to TRBJ1-1, with a tentative D call TRBD1 (6 bases). V lost 2 bases, J lost 5 bases, and 9 bases lay in between. Germline V CDR1 and CDR2: LGHNA, YSLEER. There are 13 residues in the CDR3.

The sample holds a few counts of this clonotype. The rearrangement links TRBV19 to TRBJ1-1, with D possibly matching TRBD1 (6 bases). The germline V gene has CDR1 LNHDA and CDR2 SQIVND (reference sequence). The CDR3 runs to 14 residues. Trimming shortened V by 9 bases and J by 0 bases, and 14 bases separated the two germline ends. CDR3 region: CASNSRGLNTEAFF. CDR3 in DNA: TGTGCCAGCAATAGCAGGGGCTTGAACACTGAAGCTTTCTTT.

This clonotype came up a few times. The chain is built from TRBV18 and TRBJ1-4, with 9 bases fitting TRBD1. The junction had 4 bases not matched to a gene; V was cut back by 4 bases and J by 7 bases. Per germline, CDR1 KGHSH and CDR2 LQKENI. CDR3 size: 14 residues. Here the CDR3 reads CASSQQGASEKLFF. The CDR3 DNA reads TGTGCCAGCTCACAACAGGGGGCAAGTGAAAAACTGTTTTTT.

This clonotype showed up many times. The chain combines TRBV6-5 with TRBJ2-3, with TRBD2 matching 14 bases. CDR3 length equals 15 residues. Germline loops: CDR1 MNHEY, CDR2 SVGAGI. V lost 5 bases and J lost 4; bases outside the gene matches: 2. CDR3 sequence (DNA): TGTGCCAGCAGTGGGACTAGCGGGGGAGCAGATACGCAGTATTTT. This sequence encodes CASSGTSGGADTQYF.

This clonotype has just a few counts. V usage is TRBV27 and J usage is TRBJ2-1; 12 positions agree with TRBD2. V lost 2 bases to trimming and J lost 8 bases; unmatched junction nucleotides: 22. Germline loops: CDR1 MNHEY, CDR2 SMNVEV (reference sequence). The CDR3 loop spans 21 amino acids. The CDR3 DNA sequence: TGTGCCAGCAGTTTAATATCACCCGGGCGGACTAGCGGGATGGGTGGTTATGAGCAGTTCTTC. Encoded protein: CASSLISPGRTSGMGGYEQFF.

Many counts were recorded for this clonotype. This chain connects TRBV7-2 to TRBJ2-3; 14 nucleotides agree with TRBD2. The germline gives CDR1 SGHTA, CDR2 FQGNSA. V lost 5 bases to trimming and J lost 7 bases; unmatched junction nucleotides: 17. The CDR3 contains 19 residues. The CDR3 region has the DNA TGTGCCAGCAGCAATCCGCATACTCGACTAGCGGGGGGGCAATATACGCAGTATTTT. As protein: CASSNPHTRLAGGQYTQYF.

This clonotype was counted a few times. CDR3 DNA: TGTGCCAGCTCACCAAATCGGGAGACCCAGTACTTC. The encoded protein is CASSPNRETQYF. V gene TRBV18 combines with J gene TRBJ2-5, with D unclear. The length of the CDR3 is 12 residues. Germline V gene sequence: CDR1 KGHSH, CDR2 LQKENI. Trimming removed 2 bases at V and 5 bases at J, with 6 bases between.

Worth noting for this clonotype: A much larger clone lies one base from this, so it may be a read error. The rearrangement uses TRBV10-3 and TRBJ2-3; 8 bases are a match to TRBD2. J was trimmed by 2 bases and V by 4 bases; bases with no gene match: 11. CDR1 ENHRY and CDR2 SYGVKD come from the germline V gene. The CDR3 length is 17 residues. The CDR3 protein is CAISGETSEALTDTQYF. As DNA, the CDR3 is TGTGCCATCAGTGGGGAGACTAGCGAGGCCCTCACAGATACGCAGTATTTT.

In this sample, this clonotype turned up a few times. The CDR3 loop reads CASRFSGGAYEQYF. Written as DNA, the CDR3 is TGTGCCAGCAGGTTTAGCGGGGGGGCCTACGAGCAGTACTTC. V is TRBV6-2 or TRBV6-3 and J is TRBJ2-7; 11 bases fit TRBD2. The CDR3 totals 14 residues. V dropped 6 bases and J dropped 2; count of bases not matched to a gene: 3. Germline V gives CDR1 MNHEY, CDR2 SVGEGT.

This clonotype was recorded many times. The chain uses TRBV4-2 and TRBJ2-1; D unclear. V was pared by 3 bases and J by 8 bases, with 17 bases between. Per the germline V gene, CDR1 is LGHNA and CDR2 is YNFKEQ. CDR3 size: 15 residues. CDR3 sequence (DNA): TGTGCCAGCAGCCACTCTCGCTCTAGTTCCCATGAGCAGTTCTTC. Protein sequence: CASSHSRSSSHEQFF.

This clonotype was counted ten times or more. V and J are TRBV7-2 and TRBJ2-4, with D tentatively TRBD1 or TRBD2 (5 bases each). V dropped 6 bases and J dropped 6 bases, with 12 bases sitting between them. The CDR3 runs 13 residues. CDR1 and CDR2 (germline): SGHTA, FQGNSA. As DNA, the CDR3 is TGTGCCAGCAGTTCTCCGGGACGAAACATTCAGTACTTC. Amino acids: CASSSPGRNIQYF.

This clonotype appeared a few times. V and J are TRBV6-2 or TRBV6-3 and TRBJ2-7, with D perhaps matching TRBD1 (5 bases). The CDR3 has 14 residues. Germline CDR1 reads MNHEY; CDR2 reads SVGEGT. V lost 7 bases to trimming and J lost 3 bases, with 16 bases between them. CDR3 DNA: TGTGCCAGCAATCAGTTTGGGGCCAGCTACGAGCAGTACTTC. This translates into CASNQFGASYEQYF.

The chain employs TRBV4-3 and TRBJ1-1, with unresolved D. The germline V gene has CDR1 LGHNA and CDR2 YSLEER. V was shortened by 1 base and J by 4 bases, with 10 bases between the two germline ends. The CDR3 runs 14 residues. This CDR3 is CASSQAMKGTEAFF. As DNA, the CDR3 is TGCGCCAGCAGCCAAGCAATGAAGGGCACTGAAGCTTTCTTT.

This clonotype turned up a few times. The chain couples TRBV7-9 to TRBJ2-7; weak D call: TRBD2 (6 bases). From germline, CDR1 is SEHNR and CDR2 FQNEAQ (reference sequence). This CDR3 is built from 13 residues. V lost 5 bases, J lost 4 bases, and 12 bases lay in between. CDR3 DNA: TGTGCCAGCAGCCCTTGGGAGGATTACGAGCAGTACTTC. Translating gives CASSPWEDYEQYF.

The chain uses TRBV19 and TRBJ2-5; 14 nucleotides align to TRBD2. The CDR3 loop spans 15 amino acids. J gave up 11 bases and V 6 bases, and 11 bases lay outside the gene matches. The V gene's germline CDR1 is LNHDA and CDR2 SQIVND (reference sequence). CDR3 sequence (DNA): TGTGCCAGTAGCCGGACTAGCGGGGGGCAGGATGAGCAGTACTTC. It yields the protein CASSRTSGGQDEQYF.

In this sample, this clonotype turned up many times. The chain has TRBV20-1 and TRBJ2-3; D is perhaps TRBD1 (5 bases). This CDR3 has 15 residues. V was shortened by 6 bases and J by 2 bases, with 18 bases between the two germline ends. Per the germline V gene, CDR1 is DFQATT and CDR2 is SNEGSKA (reference sequence). CDR3 in amino acids: CSAADIRLNTDTQYF. In DNA form, the CDR3 reads TGCAGTGCGGCGGACATACGTTTGAACACAGATACGCAGTATTTT.

This clonotype showed up many times. V gene TRBV20-1 combines with J gene TRBJ2-3, with 9 bases that match TRBD1. V gave up 6 bases and J gave up 2 bases; unmatched junction bases: 9. Germline lookup yields CDR1 DFQATT and CDR2 SNEGSKA (reference sequence). The CDR3 contains 15 residues. CDR3 sequence (DNA): TGCAGTGCACCTCGACAGGGGGTCGCCACAGATACGCAGTATTTT. It encodes CSAPRQGVATDTQYF.

This clonotype was picked up many times. The chain has TRBV30 and TRBJ2-7; 9 bases agree with TRBD2. Trimming at V came to 0 bases and at J to 2 bases, leaving 5 bases not matched to a gene. CDR1 and CDR2 (germline): GTSNPN, SVGIG (reference sequence). The CDR3 has 15 residues. In nucleotides, the CDR3 is TGTGCCTGGAGTGTAGCGGGGGGATTGACCTACGAGCAGTACTTC. Translation gives CAWSVAGGLTYEQYF.

There are many counts of this clonotype. This chain connects TRBV3-1 to TRBJ2-3; no clear D. The CDR3 length is 13 residues. Germline V gives CDR1 LGHDT, CDR2 YNNKEL (reference sequence). The V end lost 8 bases, the J end lost 5 bases, and 14 bases lay between the germline ends. This CDR3 is CASSPPSGDTQYF. The CDR3 DNA reads TGTGCCAGCTCACCCCCTTCTGGAGATACGCAGTATTTT.

About this clonotype itself: The conserved phenylalanine or tryptophan is not found at the CDR3 terminus, so this likely reflects a read error. This chain links TRBV11-3 with TRBJ2-1; the match to TRBD2 covers 8 bases. This CDR3 comprises 17 residues. V lost 4 bases to trimming and J lost 2 bases; unmatched junction nucleotides: 10. Germline V CDR1 and CDR2: SGHNT, YENEEA. The CDR3 here is CASSSPATSVAYNEQFC. The CDR3 DNA follows: TGTGCCAGCAGCTCACCTGCGACTAGCGTAGCCTACAATGAGCAGTTCTGC.

The genes are TRBV7-8 and TRBJ1-2; D gene unclear. The CDR3 consists of 15 residues. Germline CDR1 SGHVS, CDR2 FQNEAQ. Trimming took 1 base from V and 4 from J, leaving 13 bases between them. CDR3 loop: CASSLELAGGYGYTF. CDR3 sequence (DNA): TGTGCCAGCAGCTTAGAGTTGGCGGGAGGCTATGGCTACACCTTC.

There are many counts of this clonotype. The CDR3 region is CASSTSGGVQTQYF. The CDR3 nucleotides are TGTGCCAGCAGCACGAGCGGGGGGGTCCAGACCCAGTACTTC. The chain carries TRBV3-1 and TRBJ2-7; TRBD2 matches 10 bases. The closer fit of TRBJ2-5 to the DNA end suggests the J call may be wrong. This CDR3 region has 14 residues. Per germline, CDR1 LGHDT and CDR2 YNNKEL (reference sequence).

This clonotype was picked up many times. This chain uses TRBV10-3 with TRBJ1-5; no clear D gene. This CDR3 spans 15 amino acids. The V gene lost 6 bases and the J gene lost 0 bases, with 12 bases spanning the gap. In germline, CDR1 is ENHRY, CDR2 SYGVKD. CDR3 coding DNA: TGTGCCATCAGGGCGAGGGATGGTAGCAATCAGCCCCAGCATTTT. Residues: CAIRARDGSNQPQHF.

The chain carries TRBV6-1 and TRBJ1-2; 8 bases fit TRBD1. This CDR3 spans 18 amino acids. V lost 6 bases and J lost 3; bases outside the gene matches: 18. From germline, CDR1 is MNHNS and CDR2 SASEGT. The CDR3: CASRHYGTGGAIDYGYTF. As DNA, the CDR3 is TGTGCCAGCAGACACTACGGGACAGGAGGCGCGATAGACTATGGCTACACCTTC.

Only a few counts were recorded for this clonotype. The chain couples TRBV7-2 to TRBJ1-2; D not resolved. Trimming stripped 0 bases from V and 2 bases from J, with 10 bases between. In germline, CDR1 is SGHTA, CDR2 FQGNSA. The length of the CDR3 is 15 residues. The CDR3 DNA reads TGTGCCAGCAGCTTAGCGGTCAGTAGAAACTATGGCTACACCTTC. Translated: CASSLAVSRNYGYTF.